Below are 21 T cell receptor beta chains sequenced from a single sample in a study of T cell responses to AZD1222 COVID-19 vaccine. Generated by immunoSEQ multiplex PCR, the TCRdb table keeps only in-frame clones and is missing some. The table has 130,000 or so clones, more than 85% seen once; the top ten hold around 1%. The sequencing here drew on peripheral blood, taken on day 0 of MenACWY control vaccination. These receptors all stem from an adult in good health.

This chain connects TRBV12-3 or TRBV12-4 to TRBJ2-2, with D possibly matching TRBD2 (5 bases). The CDR3 is made up of 11 amino acids. V was shortened by 7 bases and J by 8 bases, with 8 bases between the two germline ends. In DNA form, the CDR3 reads TGTGCCAGCACCCCGGGGGGGGAGCTGTTTTTT. It encodes CASTPGGELFF.

The chain combines TRBV4-2 with TRBJ1-4; TRBD1 agrees at 8 bases. V lost 1 base and J lost 7; bases outside the gene matches: 11. Germline CDR1 reads LGHNA; CDR2 reads YNFKEQ. The CDR3 contains 17 residues. The CDR3 spells CASSQVSTGGRLEKLFF. CDR3 bases: TGTGCCAGCAGCCAAGTCTCTACAGGGGGGCGCCTTGAAAAACTGTTTTTT.

The V and J genes are TRBV7-8 and TRBJ1-5; D gene uncertain. Germline CDR1 is SGHVS and CDR2 is FQNEAQ. Trimming removed 2 bases at V and 1 base at J, with 6 bases between. This CDR3 spans 14 amino acids. The CDR3 nucleotides read TGTGCCAGCAGCTTATGGTGGAGCAATCAGCCCCAGCATTTT. This gives the protein CASSLWWSNQPQHF.

The chain is built from TRBV5-4 and TRBJ1-6; TRBD1 matches at 9 bases. This CDR3 contains 18 residues. Trimming took 3 bases from V and 1 from J; bases not matched to a gene: 8. Looked up from germline, CDR1 is SGHNT and CDR2 is YYREEE (reference sequence). In nucleotides, the CDR3 is TGTGCCAGCAGCTCGGGACAGGGAGTCACTTCCTATAATTCACCCCTCCACTTT. It translates to CASSSGQGVTSYNSPLHF. The entire variable domain, with the rest obtained from reference TRBV5-4 and TRBJ1-6, is as follows: ETGVTQSPTHLIKTRGQQVTLRCSSQSGHNTVSWYQQALGQGPQFIFQYYREEENGRGNFPPRFSGLQFPNYSSELNVNALELDDSALYLCASSSGQGVTSYNSPLHFGNGTRLTVT.

This rearrangement joins TRBV30 to TRBJ1-1, with D perhaps TRBD1 (5 bases). The CDR3 length is 13 residues. Germline V gives CDR1 GTSNPN, CDR2 SVGIG (reference sequence). V dropped 6 bases and J dropped 4 bases, with 15 bases sitting between them. CDR3 region: CACRRVGATEAFF. In DNA, the CDR3 is TGTGCCTGTCGGAGGGTAGGGGCCACTGAAGCTTTCTTT.

The rearrangement uses TRBV4-1 and TRBJ1-2; D call uncertain. V was pared by 4 bases and J by 8 bases, with 20 bases between. The CDR3 contains 15 residues. Germline assignment: CDR1 MGHRA and CDR2 YSYEKL. CDR3 amino acids: CASSRHLMGVEGYTF. The DNA of the CDR3 is TGCGCCAGCAGCCGCCACCTTATGGGCGTAGAAGGCTACACCTTC.

The genes are TRBV18 and TRBJ1-1; D not certain. The V and J ends lost 2 bases and 0 bases respectively, with 7 bases between them. Looked up from germline, CDR1 is KGHSH and CDR2 is LQKENI. The CDR3 is made up of 14 amino acids. The CDR3 region is CASSPAKMNTEAFF. CDR3 DNA: TGTGCCAGCTCACCAGCAAAGATGAACACTGAAGCTTTCTTT. Complete variable domain (other parts from reference TRBV18 and TRBJ1-1): NAGVMQNPRHLVRRRGQEARLRCSPMKGHSHVYWYRQLPEEGLKFMVYLQKENIIDESGMPKERFSAEFPKEGPSILRIQQVVRGDSAAYFCASSPAKMNTEAFFGQGTRLTVV.

V gene TRBV6-5 combines with J gene TRBJ2-2, with TRBD1 as a possible D gene (6 bases). This CDR3 is built from 14 residues. CDR1 is MNHEY, CDR2 SVGAGI, per germline. V was cut by 9 bases and J by 0 bases, with 11 bases left in between. The CDR3 bases are TGTGCCAGTCAAACAGGGTCGAACACCGGGGAGCTGTTTTTT. This translates into CASQTGSNTGELFF.

The V call is TRBV15, the J call TRBJ2-3, with D tentatively TRBD2 (5 bases). Per the germline V gene, CDR1 is LNHNV and CDR2 is YYDKDF (reference sequence). Deletions cut 2 bases from V and 4 bases from J, with 13 bases between. The CDR3 is 15 amino acids. The CDR3 here is CATSRSRTGSDTQYF. In nucleotides, the CDR3 is TGTGCCACCAGCAGATCCCGGACGGGGTCAGATACGCAGTATTTT.

The chain couples TRBV7-8 to TRBJ1-3, with D hard to call. This CDR3 has 13 amino acids. Trimming pared 3 bases from V and 4 bases from J, leaving 7 bases between. Germline V gene data show CDR1 as SGHVS and CDR2 as FQNEAQ. CDR3 sequence: CASSFLNGNTIYF. The CDR3, as DNA: TGTGCCAGCAGCTTCTTGAACGGAAACACCATATATTTT.

This chain links TRBV2 with TRBJ1-1; the D is unclear. The ends were cut back, 3 bases at V and 0 bases at J, with 11 bases in the middle. This CDR3 is built from 15 residues. Germline CDR1 SNHLY, CDR2 FYNNEI. CDR3 loop: CASSDDAGVNTEAFF. Here the CDR3 DNA reads TGTGCCAGCAGTGACGACGCAGGAGTGAACACTGAAGCTTTCTTT. Filled out from reference TRBV2 and TRBJ1-1, the complete variable domain reads EPEVTQTPSHQVTQMGQEVILRCVPISNHLYFYWYRQILGQKVEFLVSFYNNEISEKSEIFDDQFSVERPDGSNFTLKIRSTKLEDSAMYFCASSDDAGVNTEAFFGQGTRLTVV.

The chain has TRBV5-6 and TRBJ2-1, with D perhaps being TRBD1 or TRBD2 (5 bases each). The V end lost 0 bases, the J end lost 9 bases, and 13 bases lay between the germline ends. Germline V gene lookup returns CDR1 SGHDT and CDR2 YYEEEE. The CDR3 consists of 14 residues. The CDR3 DNA is TGTGCCAGCAGCTTGGAAGGGTGGGGGTTTGAGCAGTTCTTC. Protein product: CASSLEGWGFEQFF.

This chain's CDR3 is CASSLSQSGANVLTF. As DNA, the CDR3 is TGTGCCAGCAGCTTGTCACAGTCTGGGGCCAACGTCCTGACTTTC. The chain links TRBV5-5 to TRBJ2-6; D uncertain. CDR1 and CDR2 (germline): SGHKS, YYEKEE (reference sequence). CDR3 length: 15 residues. The V end lost 1 base, the J end lost 1 base, and 6 bases lay between the germline ends.

This chain uses TRBV6-5 with TRBJ2-7; D may be TRBD2 (7 bases). This CDR3 is 15 amino acids long. Trimming left V 0 bases short and J 2 bases short, with 11 bases between. Germline V gene lookup returns CDR1 MNHEY and CDR2 SVGAGI. The CDR3 region is CASSYSGAGAYEQYF. CDR3 nucleotides: TGTGCCAGCAGTTACTCGGGGGCGGGGGCCTACGAGCAGTACTTC.

This sequence joins TRBV9 and TRBJ1-2, with a possible D match to TRBD1 (5 bases). The V end was cut by 0 bases, the J end by 2 bases, with 11 bases between. CDR1 SGDLS and CDR2 YYNGEE come from the germline V gene. The CDR3 extends over 15 amino acids. The CDR3 spells CASSVGWGANYGYTF. The CDR3 nucleotides read TGTGCCAGCAGCGTAGGCTGGGGCGCAAACTATGGCTACACCTTC. Variable domain in full (rest from reference TRBV9 and TRBJ1-2): DSGVTQTPKHLITATGQRVTLRCSPRSGDLSVYWYQQSLDQGLQFLIQYYNGEERAKGNILERFSAQQFPDLHSELNLSSLELGDSALYFCASSVGWGANYGYTFGSGTRLTVV.

The chain is built from TRBV5-4 and TRBJ1-6; perhaps TRBD1 as D (5 bases). The CDR3 is 15 amino acids. V lost 0 bases and J lost 5, with 9 bases in between. In germline, CDR1 is SGHNT, CDR2 YYREEE (reference sequence). CDR3 nucleotides: TGTGCCAGCAGCTTGGAGCAGGGAAATAATTCACCCCTCCACTTT. Translated, it gives CASSLEQGNNSPLHF.

V usage is TRBV7-8 and J usage is TRBJ1-4; D is unresolved. V lost 3 bases and J 7 bases, leaving 18 bases between the germline ends. The V gene's germline CDR1 is SGHVS and CDR2 FQNEAQ. CDR3 length: 16 amino acids. The CDR3 region is CASSFGSTGRREKLFF. The DNA for the CDR3 is TGTGCCAGCAGCTTCGGATCGACCGGGAGGCGTGAAAAACTGTTTTTT.

The chain has TRBV6-1 and TRBJ1-3; D uncertain. V lost 2 bases to trimming and J lost 7 bases, with 9 bases between them. The germline V gene has CDR1 MNHNS and CDR2 SASEGT. The CDR3 is made up of 13 amino acids. The CDR3 here is CASSESGFNTIYF. CDR3 coding DNA: TGTGCCAGCAGTGAATCGGGGTTCAACACCATATATTTT.

The genes are TRBV7-9 and TRBJ2-2; TRBD1 might be the D (6 bases). Germline V lookup: CDR1 SEHNR, CDR2 FQNEAQ (reference sequence). The CDR3 extends over 14 amino acids. Trimming pared 5 bases from V and 3 bases from J, leaving 10 bases between. CDR3 amino acids: CASSENRDTGELFF. The CDR3 DNA sequence: TGTGCCAGCAGCGAAAACAGGGACACCGGGGAGCTGTTTTTT.

Only a few counts were recorded for this clone. The chain employs TRBV29-1 and TRBJ1-1; a possible D gene is TRBD1 (5 bases). CDR3 length: 15 amino acids. Germline V gives CDR1 SQVTM, CDR2 ANQGSEA. Trimming shortened V by 4 bases and J by 0 bases, and 15 bases separated the two germline ends. The CDR3 DNA reads as TGCAGCGTTGCTCCCGGATGGGGCATGAACACTGAAGCTTTCTTT. It yields the protein CSVAPGWGMNTEAFF.

The chain recombines TRBV7-9 with TRBJ2-7; 13 positions match TRBD2. CDR3 size: 16 residues. Germline V gene sequence: CDR1 SEHNR, CDR2 FQNEAQ (reference sequence). The V gene end was trimmed by 4 bases and the J gene end by 5 bases; junction bases not matched to a gene: 8. CDR3 in amino acids: CASSSSGLAGEHEQYF. Written as DNA, the CDR3 is TGTGCCAGCAGCTCCAGCGGACTAGCGGGAGAACACGAGCAGTACTTC.